These 25 T cell receptor beta chains were all obtained from the same sample, sequenced in a study of Ad26.COV2.S vaccination and SARS-CoV-2 variants. Sequencing was performed with immunoSEQ multiplex PCR; in TCRdb, only in-frame clones are kept and a portion is missing. This sample carries more than 400,000 clones, about 90% of them seen once, and the ten largest clones take roughly 4.3%. Treatment of the sample: roughly 19 received Ad26.COV2.S at low or high dose, single or two shots; 5 received placebo; per-sample allocation not given. Sampling happened 63 days after the first vaccine or placebo injection. The input for sequencing was peripheral blood, taken in a trial of Ad26.COV2.S vaccine versus placebo. These TCRs come from a person between 18 and 65 years old who received the Ad26.COV2.S COVID-19 vaccine or a placebo.

The rearrangement uses TRBV7-8 and TRBJ2-7; TRBD2 matches 8 bases. This CDR3 spans 14 amino acids. The junction had 3 bases not matched to a gene; V was cut back by 3 bases and J by 2 bases. Germline CDR1 reads SGHVS; CDR2 reads FQNEAQ. The CDR3, as DNA: TGTGCCAGCAGCTTCGGGGGGGGCCCCTACGAGCAGTACTTC. Translation gives CASSFGGGPYEQYF.

V gene TRBV3-1 (or the pseudogene TRBV3-2) combines with J gene TRBJ2-1; TRBD2 agrees at 9 bases. V lost 6 bases to trimming and J lost 4 bases; unmatched junction nucleotides: 1. Looked up from germline, CDR1 is LGHDT and CDR2 is YNNKEL (reference sequence). The CDR3 extends over 13 amino acids. The DNA of the CDR3 is TGTGCCAGCAGTCTAGCGGGATACAATGAGCAGTTCTTC. Residues: CASSLAGYNEQFF.

This rearrangement joins TRBV28 to TRBJ1-2; tentatively, D is TRBD1 (6 bases). The germline gives CDR1 MDHEN, CDR2 SYDVKM. There are 14 residues in the CDR3. V lost 5 bases and J lost 6, with 16 bases in between. CDR3 region: CASSQFWGGDGYTF. In DNA, the CDR3 is TGTGCCAGCAGTCAATTCTGGGGGGGCGATGGCTACACCTTC.

The chain recombines TRBV27 with TRBJ2-5; tentative D call: TRBD1 (6 bases). This CDR3 contains 14 residues. The germline CDR1 and CDR2 sequences are MNHEY and SMNVEV (reference sequence). Trimming cost V 3 bases and J 2 bases, with 10 bases left between them. CDR3 amino acids: CASSFSGQQETQYF. The CDR3 region has the DNA TGTGCCAGCAGTTTTTCAGGACAGCAAGAGACCCAGTACTTC.

CDR3 protein: CASSEFLAGTQKTQYF. The DNA of the CDR3 is TGTGCCAGCAGTGAATTTCTAGCGGGAACCCAGAAGACCCAGTACTTC. This chain links TRBV2 with TRBJ2-5, with TRBD2 matching 9 bases. This CDR3 contains 16 residues. V lost 2 bases and J lost 6; bases outside the gene matches: 10. The germline CDR1 and CDR2 sequences are SNHLY and FYNNEI.

The gene calls are TRBV5-4 and TRBJ2-2; possible D gene TRBD2, 5 bases. Trimming took off 0 bases at V and 0 bases at J, with 9 bases between the two ends. From germline, CDR1 is SGHNT and CDR2 YYREEE (reference sequence). This CDR3 is built from 16 residues. The CDR3 is CASSLEPSSNTGELFF. Here the CDR3 DNA reads TGTGCCAGCAGCTTGGAGCCTAGCTCGAACACCGGGGAGCTGTTTTTT.

The CDR3 DNA sequence: TGTGCCAGCAGTGTAGACAGGGCTAACTATGGCTACACCTTC. Translated: CASSVDRANYGYTF. V and J are TRBV27 and TRBJ1-2; 7 bases line up with TRBD1. Germline CDR1 and CDR2: MNHEY and SMNVEV (reference sequence). V lost 5 bases, J lost 0 bases, and 3 bases stayed unmatched. This CDR3 has 14 residues.

The rearrangement uses TRBV12-3 or TRBV12-4 and TRBJ2-7, with D perhaps given as TRBD1 or TRBD2 (6 bases each). The CDR3 is 13 residues long. V was clipped by 3 bases and J by 5 bases, with 11 bases between them. CDR3 DNA: TGTGCCAGCAGTTTCGGGGGCCTGGACGAGCAGTACTTC. This gives the protein CASSFGGLDEQYF.

The chain couples TRBV7-2 to TRBJ2-1; 11 bases match TRBD2. Per germline, CDR1 SGHTA and CDR2 FQGNSA. CDR3 size: 16 residues. With V trimmed by 5 bases and J by 6 bases, 9 bases remained unmatched. The CDR3 region has the DNA TGTGCCAGCAGCGAAGGGGGGACTAGCGGTCCCAATGAGCAGTTCTTC. Protein sequence: CASSEGGTSGPNEQFF.

This chain joins TRBV4-2 and TRBJ2-7; D call uncertain. There are 12 residues in the CDR3. The germline V gene has CDR1 LGHNA and CDR2 YNFKEQ. V was pared by 1 base and J by 7 bases, with 8 bases between. This CDR3 is CASSQGVREQYF. CDR3 nucleotides: TGTGCCAGCAGCCAAGGGGTTCGGGAGCAGTACTTC.

There are many counts of this clone. The rearrangement joins TRBV5-4 to TRBJ2-7; D tentatively fits TRBD1 or TRBD2 (6 bases each). CDR1 and CDR2 (germline): SGHNT, YYREEE (reference sequence). Trimming removed 3 bases from V and 4 bases from J, with 14 bases in between. The CDR3 extends over 14 amino acids. CDR3 coding DNA: TGTGCCAGCAGCTCCTGGGGGGCCGCGTACGAGCAGTACTTC. Translating it yields CASSSWGAAYEQYF.

The chain is built from TRBV14 and TRBJ2-3; unclear D gene. From germline, CDR1 is SGHDN and CDR2 FVKESK. This CDR3 is 14 amino acids long. The V end lost 4 bases, the J end lost 1 base, and 9 bases lay between the germline ends. Written as DNA, the CDR3 is TGTGCCAGCAGCCGCCTTGATGGCACAGATACGCAGTATTTT. Translated: CASSRLDGTDTQYF.

This chain links TRBV7-2 with TRBJ2-1; a weak D match, TRBD2 (5 bases). The V gene lost 5 bases and the J gene lost 6 bases, with 17 bases spanning the gap. The CDR3 is 15 residues long. Germline assignment: CDR1 SGHTA and CDR2 FQGNSA. The CDR3 nucleotides read TGTGCCAGCAGCGGCCGGGCCCCGGGGTCCAATGAGCAGTTCTTC. This encodes CASSGRAPGSNEQFF.

V and J are TRBV20-1 and TRBJ2-1; no clear D. This CDR3 is built from 14 residues. Germline CDR1 is DFQATT and CDR2 is SNEGSKA (reference sequence). Trimming removed 3 bases at V and 4 bases at J, with 13 bases between. DNA for the CDR3: TGCAGTGCTAGTGCAAATAAGGGATACAATGAGCAGTTCTTC. This translates into CSASANKGYNEQFF.

The V call is TRBV18, the J call TRBJ1-1; 7 bases are a match to TRBD1. The CDR3 runs to 13 residues. In germline, CDR1 is KGHSH, CDR2 LQKENI. With 6 bases clipped from V and 4 bases from J, the junction kept 5 bases outside the gene matches. The CDR3 DNA follows: TGTGCCAGCTCCGACAGGGTGTCCACTGAAGCTTTCTTT. This sequence encodes CASSDRVSTEAFF. Looking up the rest from reference TRBV18 and TRBJ1-1 gives the full variable domain: NAGVMQNPRHLVRRRGQEARLRCSPMKGHSHVYWYRQLPEEGLKFMVYLQKENIIDESGMPKERFSAEFPKEGPSILRIQQVVRGDSAAYFCASSDRVSTEAFFGQGTRLTVV.

V and J are TRBV12-5 and TRBJ2-3; TRBD1 matches 9 bases. This CDR3 is 16 amino acids long. The germline CDR1 and CDR2 sequences are LGHNT and FRNRAP. Trimming removed 1 base from V and 0 bases from J; junction bases left unmatched: 2. The CDR3: CASGLGTGASTDTQYF. As DNA, the CDR3 is TGTGCTAGTGGTTTGGGGACAGGGGCCAGCACAGATACGCAGTATTTT. Together with reference TRBV12-5 and TRBJ2-3, the CDR3 gives the full variable domain: DARVTQTPRHKVTEMGQEVTMRCQPILGHNTVFWYRQTMMQGLELLAYFRNRAPLDDSGMPKDRFSAEMPDATLATLKIQPSEPRDSAVYFCASGLGTGASTDTQYFGPGTRLTVL.

This chain links TRBV5-1 with TRBJ1-6; D unresolved. Trimming stripped 0 bases from V and 2 bases from J, with 3 bases between. The CDR3 is 14 amino acids. Looked up from germline, CDR1 is SGHRS and CDR2 is YFSETQ. CDR3 nucleotide sequence: TGCGCCAGCAGCTTGGATGCCTATAATTCACCCCTCCACTTT. Its protein product is CASSLDAYNSPLHF.

This chain connects TRBV6-5 to TRBJ2-2; 9 bases align to TRBD2. The CDR3 contains 14 residues. The V segment lost 6 bases and the J segment 4 bases; nucleotides outside the gene matches: 3. CDR1 and CDR2 from the germline V gene are MNHEY and SVGAGI. Here the CDR3 DNA reads TGTGCCAGCAGCCCGACTAGCGGCACCGGGGAGCTGTTTTTT. Translating gives CASSPTSGTGELFF.

This rearrangement joins TRBV7-8 to TRBJ1-5; maybe TRBD1 (5 bases). This CDR3 comprises 16 residues. Germline CDR1 SGHVS, CDR2 FQNEAQ. The V and J ends lost 3 bases and 1 base respectively, with 13 bases between them. DNA for the CDR3: TGTGCCAGCAGCTTGACTGGGGGTAGAAGCAATCAGCCCCAGCATTTT. Amino acids: CASSLTGGRSNQPQHF.

This clone was seen just once. Different DNA sequences within this sample yield the same CDR3. V is TRBV28 and J is TRBJ1-1, with D perhaps matching TRBD1 (6 bases). The CDR3 consists of 12 residues. Deletions cut 6 bases from V and 4 bases from J, with 9 bases between. The germline V gene encodes CDR1 MDHEN and CDR2 SYDVKM. The CDR3 region is CASRGGGTEAFF. The DNA for the CDR3 is TGTGCCAGCAGAGGGGGGGGCACTGAAGCTTTCTTT.

This chain joins TRBV27 and TRBJ1-5, with D hard to call. Germline V lookup: CDR1 MNHEY, CDR2 SMNVEV (reference sequence). Trimming cost V 3 bases and J 2 bases, with 8 bases left between them. This CDR3 spans 14 amino acids. This CDR3 reads CASSFGSGNQPQHF. CDR3 in DNA: TGTGCCAGCAGTTTCGGGAGCGGCAATCAGCCCCAGCATTTT.

The chain employs TRBV11-3 and TRBJ2-3; D might be TRBD1 (5 bases). V gave up 6 bases and J gave up 0 bases, with 16 bases separating them. The CDR3 sequence is 16 residues long. Germline CDR1 reads SGHNT; CDR2 reads YENEEA. CDR3 nucleotides: TGTGCCAGCAGATTATGGGGCAGGCGAAGCACAGATACGCAGTATTTT. This translates into CASRLWGRRSTDTQYF.

A word on this clone: One end of the junction does not line up with germline, which may come from a read error. J is TRBJ1-1 and V is TRBV24-1, with D hard to call. The CDR3 is 13 residues long. Germline loops: CDR1 KGHDR, CDR2 SFDVKD. CDR3 bases: TGTGCCACCAGCGATTCAGTGAACACTGAAGCTTTCTTT. It specifies CATSDSVNTEAFF.

This sequence joins TRBV2 and TRBJ1-5, with D perhaps matching TRBD1 (6 bases). The germline V gene has CDR1 SNHLY and CDR2 FYNNEI. Trimming took 6 bases from V and 3 from J, leaving 12 bases between them. CDR3 size: 14 residues. CDR3 nucleotides: TGTGCCAGCAGGGCGGGACACAACAATCAGCCCCAGCATTTT. Translating it yields CASRAGHNNQPQHF.

The chain is built from TRBV15 and TRBJ2-1; maybe TRBD2 (6 bases). The germline gives CDR1 LNHNV, CDR2 YYDKDF (reference sequence). V gave up 1 base and J gave up 13 bases, with 14 bases separating them. The CDR3 totals 13 residues. The DNA of the CDR3 is TGTGCCACCAGCAGAGTGGCGGGACGATTTCAGTTCTTC. Its translation: CATSRVAGRFQFF. The full variable domain, rest sourced from reference TRBV15 and TRBJ2-1, is DAMVIQNPRYQVTQFGKPVTLSCSQTLNHNVMYWYQQKSSQAPKLLFHYYDKDFNNEADTPDNFQSRRPNTSFCFLDIRSPGLGDTAMYLCATSRVAGRFQFFGPGTRLTVL.